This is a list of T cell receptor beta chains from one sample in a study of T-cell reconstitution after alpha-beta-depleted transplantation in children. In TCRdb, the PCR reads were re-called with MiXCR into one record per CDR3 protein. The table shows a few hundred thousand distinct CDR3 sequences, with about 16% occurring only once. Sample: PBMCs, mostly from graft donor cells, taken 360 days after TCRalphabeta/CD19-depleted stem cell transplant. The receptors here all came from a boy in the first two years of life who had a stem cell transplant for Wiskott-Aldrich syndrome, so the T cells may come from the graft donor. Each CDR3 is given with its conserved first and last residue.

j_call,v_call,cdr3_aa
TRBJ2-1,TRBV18,CASSPFRGDRGKKQFF
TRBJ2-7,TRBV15,CATSRNRGKVVYEQYF
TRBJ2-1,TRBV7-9,CASSSNSNEQFF
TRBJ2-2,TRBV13,CASSPRITGELFF
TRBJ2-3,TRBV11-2,CASSPERGYTDTQYF
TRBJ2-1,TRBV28,CASSSFLWDRDYNEQFF
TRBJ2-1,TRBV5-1,CASSLYQYNEQFF
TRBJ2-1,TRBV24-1,CATRGTSGSHEQFF
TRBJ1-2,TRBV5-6,CASSSGQHPYGYTF
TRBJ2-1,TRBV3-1,CASSQGRAGDSYNEQFF
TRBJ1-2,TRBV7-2,CASSLVSDYGYTF
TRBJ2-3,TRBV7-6,CASSLAGSDTQYF
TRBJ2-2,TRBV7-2,CASSTVAGATGELFF
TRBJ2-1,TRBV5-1,CASSPGTVTYNEQFF
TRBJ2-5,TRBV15,CATSRDSGLRGTQYF
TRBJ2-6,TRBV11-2,CASSLVLTSGKINSGANVLTF
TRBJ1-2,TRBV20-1,CSAPGAGGYTF
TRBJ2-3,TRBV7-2,CASSLKALHTDTQYF
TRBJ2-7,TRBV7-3,CASSLRFPGLAGNYEQYF
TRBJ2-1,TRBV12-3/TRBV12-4,CASSPASGGASYNEQFF
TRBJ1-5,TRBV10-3,CAISESIDYSNQPQHF
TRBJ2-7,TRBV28,CAHGEGYEQYF
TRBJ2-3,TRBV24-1,CATSDFWGPGTDTQYF
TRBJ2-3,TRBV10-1,CASSIGGLNTDTQYF
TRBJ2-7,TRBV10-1,CASKNRQTGYEQYF
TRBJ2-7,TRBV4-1,CASSQEGEGAFFGQYF
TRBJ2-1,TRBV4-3,CASGPGRGRAYNEQFF
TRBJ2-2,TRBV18,CASSSGTKTGELFF
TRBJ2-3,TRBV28,CASPKILGGPTDTQYF
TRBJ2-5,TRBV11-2,CASSRLGLAGVRETQYF
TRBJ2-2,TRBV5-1,CASSLVGVAGELFF
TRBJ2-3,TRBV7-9,CASFEGGTDTQYF
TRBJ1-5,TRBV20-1,CSAMQGNQPQHF
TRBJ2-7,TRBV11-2,CASSWGQGGFYEQYF
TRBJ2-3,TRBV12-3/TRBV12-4,CASSLSLVRNTQYF
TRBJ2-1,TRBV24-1,CATSDVAGGDYNEQFF
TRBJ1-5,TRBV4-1,CASSQDLWDNQPQHF